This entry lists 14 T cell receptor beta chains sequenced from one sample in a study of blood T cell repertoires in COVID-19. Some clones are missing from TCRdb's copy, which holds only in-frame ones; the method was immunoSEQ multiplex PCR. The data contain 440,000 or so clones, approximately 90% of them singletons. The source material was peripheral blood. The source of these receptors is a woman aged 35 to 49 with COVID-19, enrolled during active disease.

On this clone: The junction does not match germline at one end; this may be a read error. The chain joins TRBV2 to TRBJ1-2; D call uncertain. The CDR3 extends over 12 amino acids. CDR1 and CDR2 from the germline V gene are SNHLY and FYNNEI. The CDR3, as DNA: TGTGCCAGCTCCCCTGAGGAGGCCCGGCGGGTCTTC. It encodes CASSPEEARRVF. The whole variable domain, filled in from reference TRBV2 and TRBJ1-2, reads EPEVTQTPSHQVTQMGQEVILRCVPISNHLYFYWYRQILGQKVEFLVSFYNNEISEKSEIFDDQFSVERPDGSNFTLKIRSTKLEDSAMYFCASSPEEARRVFGSGTRLTVV.

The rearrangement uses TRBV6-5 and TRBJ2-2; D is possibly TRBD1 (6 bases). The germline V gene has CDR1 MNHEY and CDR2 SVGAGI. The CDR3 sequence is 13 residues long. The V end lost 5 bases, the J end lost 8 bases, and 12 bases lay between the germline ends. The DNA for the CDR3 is TGTGCCAGCAGTACGAGACAGGTTGGGGAGCTGTTTTTT. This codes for CASSTRQVGELFF.

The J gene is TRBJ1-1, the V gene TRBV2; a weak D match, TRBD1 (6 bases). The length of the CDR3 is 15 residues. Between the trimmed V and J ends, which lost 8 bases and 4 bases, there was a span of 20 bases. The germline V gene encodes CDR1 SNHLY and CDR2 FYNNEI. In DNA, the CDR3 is TGTGCCAGCGGGGGGGGGCCCGCCGCCAGCACTGAAGCTTTCTTT. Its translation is CASGGGPAASTEAFF.

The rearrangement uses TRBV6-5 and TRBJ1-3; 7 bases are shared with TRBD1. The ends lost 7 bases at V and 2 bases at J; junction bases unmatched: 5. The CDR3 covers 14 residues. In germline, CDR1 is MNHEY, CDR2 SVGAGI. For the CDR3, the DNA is TGTGCCAGCACCGAGGGGGCGCCTGGAAACACCATATATTTT. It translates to CASTEGAPGNTIYF.

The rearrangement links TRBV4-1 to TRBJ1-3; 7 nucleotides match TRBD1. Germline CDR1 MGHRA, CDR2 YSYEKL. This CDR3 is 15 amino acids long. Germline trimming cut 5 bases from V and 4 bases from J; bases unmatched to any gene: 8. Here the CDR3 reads CASSSIRGIGNTIYF. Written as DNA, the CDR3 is TGCGCCAGCAGCAGCATCAGGGGGATAGGAAACACCATATATTTT.

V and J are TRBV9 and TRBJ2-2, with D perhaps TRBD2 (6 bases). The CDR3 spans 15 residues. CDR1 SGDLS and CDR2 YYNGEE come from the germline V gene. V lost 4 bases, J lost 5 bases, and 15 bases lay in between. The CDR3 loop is CASSRGQAGTGELFF. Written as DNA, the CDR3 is TGTGCCAGCAGCCGAGGGCAGGCGGGGACCGGGGAGCTGTTTTTT.

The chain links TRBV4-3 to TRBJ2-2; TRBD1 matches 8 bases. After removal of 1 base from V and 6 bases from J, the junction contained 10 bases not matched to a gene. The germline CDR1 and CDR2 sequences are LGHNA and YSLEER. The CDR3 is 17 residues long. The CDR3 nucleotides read TGCGCCAGCAGCCAAGCGCCAGGGGGCGAGGTGGCCGGGGAGCTGTTTTTT. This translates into CASSQAPGGEVAGELFF.

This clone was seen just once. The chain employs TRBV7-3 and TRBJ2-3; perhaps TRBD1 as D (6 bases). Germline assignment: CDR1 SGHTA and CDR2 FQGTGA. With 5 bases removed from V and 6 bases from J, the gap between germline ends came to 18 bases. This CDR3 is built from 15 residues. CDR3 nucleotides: TGTGCCAGCAGCCCCCACAGGGTTTTAGAGGATACGCAGTATTTT. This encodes CASSPHRVLEDTQYF.

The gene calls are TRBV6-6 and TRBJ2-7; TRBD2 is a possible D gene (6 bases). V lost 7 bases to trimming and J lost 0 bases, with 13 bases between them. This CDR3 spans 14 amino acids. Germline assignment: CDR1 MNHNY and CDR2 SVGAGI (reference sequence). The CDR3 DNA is TGTGCCAGCACCTATTCTAGCGTCTCCTACGAGCAGTACTTC. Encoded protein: CASTYSSVSYEQYF.

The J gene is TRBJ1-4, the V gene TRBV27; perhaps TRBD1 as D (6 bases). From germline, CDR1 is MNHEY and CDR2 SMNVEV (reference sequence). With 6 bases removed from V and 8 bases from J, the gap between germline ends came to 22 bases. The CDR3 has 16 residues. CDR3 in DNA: TGTGCCAGCAGACCAGCCCCGACAGGATCCGAGGAAAAACTGTTTTTT. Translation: CASRPAPTGSEEKLFF.

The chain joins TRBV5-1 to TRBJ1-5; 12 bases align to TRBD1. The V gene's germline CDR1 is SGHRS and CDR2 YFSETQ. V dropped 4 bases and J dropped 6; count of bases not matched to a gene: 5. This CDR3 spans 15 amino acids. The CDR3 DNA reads TGCGCCAGCAGCCCGGGGACAGGGGGCCTTCAGCCCCAGCATTTT. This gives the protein CASSPGTGGLQPQHF.

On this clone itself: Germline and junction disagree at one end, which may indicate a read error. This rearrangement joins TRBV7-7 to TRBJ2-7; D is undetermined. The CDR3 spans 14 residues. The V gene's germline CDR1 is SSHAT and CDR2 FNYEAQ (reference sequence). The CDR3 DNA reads TGTGCTAGCAGCTTAGAGCATGTGAGAAACGAGCAGTACTTC. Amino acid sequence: CASSLEHVRNEQYF.

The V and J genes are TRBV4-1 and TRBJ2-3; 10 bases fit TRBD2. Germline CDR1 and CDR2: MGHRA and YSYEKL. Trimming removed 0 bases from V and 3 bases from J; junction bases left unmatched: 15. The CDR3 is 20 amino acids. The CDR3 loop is CASSQDGASGGRRFTDTQYF. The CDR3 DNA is TGCGCCAGCAGCCAAGATGGGGCTAGCGGGGGTCGAAGATTTACAGATACGCAGTATTTT.

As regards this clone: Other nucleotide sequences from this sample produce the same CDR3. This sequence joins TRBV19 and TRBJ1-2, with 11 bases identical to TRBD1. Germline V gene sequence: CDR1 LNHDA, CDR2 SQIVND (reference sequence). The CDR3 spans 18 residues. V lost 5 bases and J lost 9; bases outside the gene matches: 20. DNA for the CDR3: TGTGCCAGTAGTCCTTGGGACAGGGGGTATACCGATGGAAAGAGCTACACCTTC. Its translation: CASSPWDRGYTDGKSYTF.